The 9 T cell receptor beta chains reported below all come from one sample, sequenced in a study of PD-1 blockade in classical Hodgkin lymphoma. Indicated time point: cycle 4 day 1 (C4D1), after about 6 weeks of nivolumab. The patients all showed relapse after autologous stem cell transplantation, while their brentuximab vedotin exposure varied. Assay: immunoSEQ multiplex PCR; the TCRdb copy retains only in-frame clones and omits some. The table records just under 45,000 clones, 66% of them present only once. The source was peripheral blood mononuclear cells (PBMCs), collected before the fourth cycle of nivolumab. The receptor set was obtained from a human donor with classical Hodgkin lymphoma.

V is TRBV28 and J is TRBJ1-5; D call uncertain. V lost 2 bases and J 4 bases, leaving 3 bases between the germline ends. CDR1 is MDHEN and CDR2 is SYDVKM in the germline V gene. The CDR3 is 12 amino acids. The CDR3 region is CASSLRNQPQHF. CDR3 sequence (DNA): TGTGCCAGCAGTTTAAGAAATCAGCCCCAGCATTTT.

The chain couples TRBV6-5 to TRBJ2-3; no clear D gene. The CDR3 is 12 amino acids. Germline CDR1 reads MNHEY; CDR2 reads SVGAGI. Trimming took off 6 bases at V and 6 bases at J, with 10 bases between the two ends. CDR3 sequence (DNA): TGTGCCAGCAGGGGGTATGGGGATACGCAGTATTTT. Its protein is CASRGYGDTQYF.

The genes are TRBV19 and TRBJ2-7; D may be TRBD1 (5 bases). Germline V gene lookup returns CDR1 LNHDA and CDR2 SQIVND (reference sequence). The CDR3 covers 13 residues. The germline V and J ends were trimmed by 3 bases and 5 bases, with 11 bases remaining between them. CDR3 sequence: CASSIYDSNEQYF. CDR3 coding DNA: TGTGCCAGTAGTATTTATGACAGCAACGAGCAGTACTTC.

This clone was seen a few times. This rearrangement joins TRBV5-1 to TRBJ2-7; tentatively, D is TRBD2 (5 bases). From germline, CDR1 is SGHRS and CDR2 YFSETQ. Trimming left V 1 base short and J 2 bases short, with 10 bases between. This CDR3 is 14 amino acids long. The CDR3 DNA follows: TGCGCCAGCAGCTTGTTTGAGAGGGCCTACGAGCAGTACTTC. Translation gives CASSLFERAYEQYF. The full variable domain, in which reference TRBV5-1 and TRBJ2-7 provide the parts outside the CDR3, is KAGVTQTPRYLIKTRGQQVTLSCSPISGHRSVSWYQQTPGQGLQFLFEYFSETQRNKGNFPGRFSGRQFSNSRSEMNVSTLELGDSALYLCASSLFERAYEQYFGPGTRLTVT.

This sequence joins TRBV30 and TRBJ2-7, with D possibly being TRBD1 (5 bases). The CDR3 is 12 amino acids. V was clipped by 4 bases and J by 1 base, with 8 bases between them. Looked up from germline, CDR1 is GTSNPN and CDR2 is SVGIG (reference sequence). The DNA of the CDR3 is TGTGCCTGGACGGCAGGGTCCTACGAGCAGTACTTC. Protein sequence: CAWTAGSYEQYF. The variable domain in full, completed from reference TRBV30 and TRBJ2-7, reads SQTIHQWPATLVQPVGSPLSLECTVEGTSNPNLYWYRQAAGRGLQLLFYSVGIGQISSEVPQNLSASRPQDRQFILSSKKLLLSDSGFYLCAWTAGSYEQYFGPGTRLTVT.

V usage is TRBV5-6 and J usage is TRBJ2-1; 9 bases map to TRBD2. Germline V gene lookup returns CDR1 SGHDT and CDR2 YYEEEE. Losses at the gene ends were 4 bases for V and 4 bases for J; bases not matched to a gene: 6. CDR3 length: 15 residues. CDR3 sequence (DNA): TGTGCCAGCAGCGAGCGGGGGGTCGATTACAATGAGCAGTTCTTC. It is translated as CASSERGVDYNEQFF.

The gene calls are TRBV7-9 and TRBJ2-7; TRBD1 aligns across 11 bases. The CDR3 contains 18 residues. Germline V gene data show CDR1 as SEHNR and CDR2 as FQNEAQ (reference sequence). After removal of 2 bases from V and 4 bases from J, the junction contained 13 bases not matched to a gene. The CDR3 is CASSLSRSGTGGQYEQYF. The CDR3 region has the DNA TGTGCCAGCAGCTTAAGCAGGTCCGGGACAGGGGGTCAGTACGAGCAGTACTTC.

This clone is a singleton in its sample. The genes are TRBV4-3 and TRBJ1-2; TRBD1 might be the D (6 bases). CDR1 is LGHNA and CDR2 is YSLEER in the germline V gene. V was pared by 0 bases and J by 5 bases, with 10 bases between. This CDR3 contains 14 residues. The CDR3 DNA sequence: TGCGCCAGCAGCCAAGAACAGGGCCAGTATGGCTACACCTTC. This gives the protein CASSQEQGQYGYTF.

As for this clone: The junction departs from germline at one end; a sequencing error may be responsible. The J gene is TRBJ2-7, the V gene TRBV5-1, with D possibly being TRBD1 (6 bases). This CDR3 has 11 residues. Germline V lookup: CDR1 SGHRS, CDR2 YFSETQ. CDR3 sequence reads: CASSLGTATNF. The CDR3, as DNA: TGCGCCAGCAGCTTGGGGACAGCTACCAACTTC.